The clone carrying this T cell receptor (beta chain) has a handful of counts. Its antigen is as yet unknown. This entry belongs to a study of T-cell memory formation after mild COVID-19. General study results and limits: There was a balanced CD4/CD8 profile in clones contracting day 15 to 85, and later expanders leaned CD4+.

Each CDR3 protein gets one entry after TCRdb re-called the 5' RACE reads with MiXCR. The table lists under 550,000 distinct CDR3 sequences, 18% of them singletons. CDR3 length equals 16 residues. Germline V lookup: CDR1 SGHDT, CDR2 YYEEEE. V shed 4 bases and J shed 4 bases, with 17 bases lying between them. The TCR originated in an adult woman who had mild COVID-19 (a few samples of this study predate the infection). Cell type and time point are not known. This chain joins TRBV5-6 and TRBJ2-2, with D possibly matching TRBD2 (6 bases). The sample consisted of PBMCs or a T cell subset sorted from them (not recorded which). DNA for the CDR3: TGTGCCAGCAGCACTGAGGGGAGGCAACGCACCGGGGAGCTGTTTTTT. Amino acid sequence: CASSTEGRQRTGELFF.